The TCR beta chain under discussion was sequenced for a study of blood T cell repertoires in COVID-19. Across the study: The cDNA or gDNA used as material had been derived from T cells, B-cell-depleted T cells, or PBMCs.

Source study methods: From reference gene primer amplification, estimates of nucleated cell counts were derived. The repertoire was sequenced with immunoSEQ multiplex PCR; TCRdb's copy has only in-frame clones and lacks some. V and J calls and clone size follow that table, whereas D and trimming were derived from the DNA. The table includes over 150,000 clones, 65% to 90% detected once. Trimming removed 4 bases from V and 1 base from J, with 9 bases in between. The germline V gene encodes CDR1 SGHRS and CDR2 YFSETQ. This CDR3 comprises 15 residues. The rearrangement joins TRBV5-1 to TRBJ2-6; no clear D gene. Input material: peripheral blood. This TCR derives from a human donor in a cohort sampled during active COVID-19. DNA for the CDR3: TGCGCCAGCAGCCTGACGACATCTGGGGCCAACGTCCTGACTTTC. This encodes CASSLTTSGANVLTF. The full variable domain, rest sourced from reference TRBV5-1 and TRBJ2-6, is KAGVTQTPRYLIKTRGQQVTLSCSPISGHRSVSWYQQTPGQGLQFLFEYFSETQRNKGNFPGRFSGRQFSNSRSEMNVSTLELGDSALYLCASSLTTSGANVLTFGAGSRLTVL.